The TCR beta chain under discussion was sequenced for a study of cytotoxic CD8 clonotypes in ibrutinib-treated CLL. Study-level background: Enrolment comprised about 10 relapsed/refractory and more than 14 treatment-naive patients; fewer than 18 were IGHV unmutated. Mean per-sample yields comprised about 250,000 productive templates and 94,082 productive rearrangements.

A 1 in 200,000 to 1 in 1 million T cell depth was the sequencing target. Clones were read by immunoSEQ multiplex PCR, and TCRdb kept only the in-frame ones, dropping some. Found here are about 9,400 clones, approximately 60% of them singletons; the top ten hold 18%. V shed 2 bases and J shed 5 bases, with 15 bases lying between them. CDR3 length equals 15 residues. CDR1 and CDR2 from the germline V gene are MNHNY and SVGAGI (reference sequence). TCR beta library input comprised approximately 2 micrograms of genomic DNA from cryopreserved PBMCs. The receptor's source is a human donor with chronic lymphocytic leukemia. This rearrangement joins TRBV6-6 to TRBJ1-2; D gene unclear. The source material was PBMCs, sampled before ibrutinib treatment. In DNA, the CDR3 is TGTGCCAGCAGTTACGGTCTACAAAAATTATATGGCTACACCTTC. It yields the protein CASSYGLQKLYGYTF.